The 24 T cell receptor beta chains in this list originate from one sample, sequenced in a study of T cell changes during pregnancy in multiple sclerosis. Profiled with immunoSEQ multiplex PCR; TCRdb holds only in-frame clones, not every one. The data show about 92,000 clones, roughly 92% seen once. The sequences come from peripheral blood, collected in the first trimester of pregnancy. The origin of the receptors is a female donor with multiple sclerosis, enrolled in a pregnancy study.

The CDR3 bases are TGTGCCAGCAGCTTAGTGGCCCGGGGAGGGGTGGCATACGAGCAGTACTTC. Protein: CASSLVARGGVAYEQYF. The V and J genes are TRBV7-8 and TRBJ2-7, with TRBD2 matching 7 bases. The CDR3 is 17 amino acids. Per the germline V gene, CDR1 is SGHVS and CDR2 is FQNEAQ. Trimming removed 1 base from V and 4 bases from J; junction bases left unmatched: 13.

The J gene is TRBJ2-1, the V gene TRBV7-6, with TRBD2 as a possible D gene (6 bases). Trimming took 5 bases from V and 4 from J, leaving 18 bases between them. This CDR3 region has 16 residues. Germline lookup yields CDR1 SGHVS and CDR2 FNYEAQ. The CDR3 loop reads CASSRAGPSGYNEQFF. The CDR3 DNA is TGTGCCAGCAGCCGCGCGGGGCCCTCCGGGTACAATGAGCAGTTCTTC.

The chain recombines TRBV28 with TRBJ2-7, with TRBD2 identical over 8 bases. Germline V gene data show CDR1 as MDHEN and CDR2 as SYDVKM. The CDR3 totals 18 residues. The CDR3 loop is CAKTGGGPRAGETYEQYF. The CDR3 DNA follows: TGTGCTAAAACCGGGGGGGGGCCTAGGGCGGGCGAAACCTACGAGCAGTACTTC.

The chain carries TRBV9 and TRBJ2-1, with 7 bases that match TRBD1. Germline assignment: CDR1 SGDLS and CDR2 YYNGEE. This CDR3 region has 15 residues. Losses at the gene ends were 4 bases for V and 4 bases for J; bases not matched to a gene: 8. CDR3 nucleotides: TGTGCCAGCAGCCGAACAGGGGTTTCTTACAATGAGCAGTTCTTC. This gives the protein CASSRTGVSYNEQFF. The full variable domain, rest sourced from reference TRBV9 and TRBJ2-1, is DSGVTQTPKHLITATGQRVTLRCSPRSGDLSVYWYQQSLDQGLQFLIQYYNGEERAKGNILERFSAQQFPDLHSELNLSSLELGDSALYFCASSRTGVSYNEQFFGPGTRLTVL.

This clone showed up just once. V usage is TRBV11-2 and J usage is TRBJ2-3; 10 nucleotides line up with TRBD2. Germline CDR1 SGHAT, CDR2 FQNNGV. V shed 2 bases, J shed 6 bases, and the junction held 17 bases outside the gene matches. CDR3 length equals 19 residues. CDR3 sequence reads: CASSLLGTRSSGRTDTQYF. DNA of the CDR3: TGTGCCAGCAGCTTATTAGGGACCCGCTCTAGCGGGAGAACCGATACGCAGTATTTT.

J is TRBJ2-1 and V is TRBV7-2, with 7 nucleotides matching TRBD2. J was trimmed by 6 bases and V by 3 bases; bases with no gene match: 2. The CDR3 has 13 amino acids. The germline V gene has CDR1 SGHTA and CDR2 FQGNSA. CDR3 amino acids: CASSFSGINEQFF. CDR3 nucleotide sequence: TGTGCCAGCAGCTTCAGCGGGATCAATGAGCAGTTCTTC.

The rearrangement joins TRBV6-4 to TRBJ2-2; tentatively, D is TRBD2 (5 bases). The germline V gene has CDR1 MRHNA and CDR2 SNTAGT. The V end was cut by 5 bases, the J end by 1 base, with 11 bases between. The CDR3 is 15 residues long. The chain's CDR3 is CASSPRGGNTGELFF. Written as DNA, the CDR3 is TGTGCCAGCAGTCCCAGAGGAGGGAACACCGGGGAGCTGTTTTTT.

V gene TRBV29-1 combines with J gene TRBJ2-3; D call uncertain. The CDR3 is 12 residues long. The V gene's germline CDR1 is SQVTM and CDR2 ANQGSEA. V was trimmed by 4 bases and J by 2 bases, leaving 7 bases between them. DNA for the CDR3: TGCAGCGTTGGTGTAGCCACAGATACGCAGTATTTT. Translation: CSVGVATDTQYF.

The gene calls are TRBV13 and TRBJ2-1; 9 bases map to TRBD2. Germline loops: CDR1 PRHDT, CDR2 FYEKMQ (reference sequence). The CDR3 loop spans 16 amino acids. V was pared by 5 bases and J by 6 bases, with 11 bases of the junction left unmatched. The CDR3 sequence: CASSRVAGVKGNEQFF. CDR3 DNA: TGTGCCAGCAGCCGGGTAGCGGGAGTAAAGGGCAATGAGCAGTTCTTC.

The rearrangement joins TRBV5-4 to TRBJ2-3; TRBD2 agrees at 12 bases. CDR1 and CDR2 from the germline V gene are SGHNT and YYREEE (reference sequence). The V segment lost 3 bases and the J segment 1 base; nucleotides outside the gene matches: 9. The CDR3 sequence is 18 residues long. The CDR3 coding sequence is TGTGCCAGCAGCTACGGGACTAGCGGGTTAAGGGGCACAGATACGCAGTATTTT. Its protein product is CASSYGTSGLRGTDTQYF.

This sequence joins TRBV6-5 and TRBJ1-1; D not resolved. The CDR3 covers 15 residues. Germline-derived CDR1 and CDR2 are MNHEY and SVGAGI. The ends were cut back, 2 bases at V and 0 bases at J, with 10 bases in the middle. The CDR3 DNA follows: TGTGCCAGCAGTTACGGTACGGGGATGAACACTGAAGCTTTCTTT. This translates into CASSYGTGMNTEAFF.

The rearrangement links TRBV2 to TRBJ2-3; 9 bases map to TRBD1. The CDR3 has 13 amino acids. Germline V gene data show CDR1 as SNHLY and CDR2 as FYNNEI. V was clipped by 7 bases and J by 5 bases; unmatched bases: 4. CDR3 bases: TGTGCCAGCAACACAGGGGGCAGAGATACGCAGTATTTT. Translated, it gives CASNTGGRDTQYF.

J is TRBJ2-1 and V is TRBV5-5; a possible D gene is TRBD1 (6 bases). The CDR3 contains 15 residues. Germline-derived CDR1 and CDR2 are SGHKS and YYEKEE (reference sequence). Trimming removed 2 bases at V and 4 bases at J, with 13 bases between. The CDR3 is CASSLTRGPYNEQFF. The CDR3, as DNA: TGTGCCAGCAGCTTAACCAGGGGCCCTTACAATGAGCAGTTCTTC.

V gene TRBV4-2 combines with J gene TRBJ2-2, with a tentative D call TRBD1 (6 bases). This CDR3 has 18 residues. CDR1 is LGHNA, CDR2 YNFKEQ, per germline. The V end lost 1 base, the J end lost 6 bases, and 21 bases lay between the germline ends. CDR3 loop: CASSQGENRGWESGELFF. The CDR3 coding sequence is TGTGCCAGCAGCCAAGGCGAAAATAGGGGGTGGGAGTCCGGGGAGCTGTTTTTT.

The chain uses TRBV19 and TRBJ1-1, with TRBD1 identical over 8 bases. The CDR3 extends over 16 amino acids. Germline-derived CDR1 and CDR2 are LNHDA and SQIVND (reference sequence). The trim removed 1 base at V and 1 base at J, leaving 5 bases unmatched. The CDR3 DNA follows: TGTGCCAGTAGTATAGGAGCAGGGGGCCCGAACACTGAAGCTTTCTTT. It translates to CASSIGAGGPNTEAFF.

The chain joins TRBV7-9 to TRBJ2-1; unclear D gene. The CDR3 has 15 amino acids. Germline CDR1 is SEHNR and CDR2 is FQNEAQ (reference sequence). V was cut by 5 bases and J by 3 bases, with 14 bases left in between. The CDR3 sequence is CASSRLLANYNEQFF. In nucleotides, the CDR3 is TGTGCCAGCAGCAGACTGTTGGCGAACTACAATGAGCAGTTCTTC.

The chain carries TRBV6-1 and TRBJ2-1; no clear D gene. CDR1 is MNHNS and CDR2 is SASEGT in the germline V gene. This CDR3 is 12 amino acids long. Trimming took 3 bases from V and 4 from J, leaving 4 bases between them. The CDR3 DNA reads TGTGCCAGCAGTGACAGGTACAATGAGCAGTTCTTC. This sequence encodes CASSDRYNEQFF.

V is TRBV5-6 and J is TRBJ2-1; 8 nucleotides match TRBD2. The CDR3 has 14 residues. Unmatched junction bases numbered 2, after V lost 2 bases and J lost 4 bases. Germline CDR1 and CDR2: SGHDT and YYEEEE. The CDR3 reads CASSLLAEYNEQFF. The CDR3 DNA is TGTGCCAGCAGCTTACTAGCGGAGTACAATGAGCAGTTCTTC.

The V gene is TRBV28, the J gene TRBJ2-3, with a tentative D call TRBD2 (6 bases). V gave up 4 bases and J gave up 2 bases, with 13 bases separating them. The CDR3 covers 15 residues. In germline, CDR1 is MDHEN, CDR2 SYDVKM. The CDR3 loop reads CASSSLGGTTDTQYF. The DNA of the CDR3 is TGTGCCAGCAGTTCCCTCGGCGGGACCACAGATACGCAGTATTTT.

This sequence joins TRBV10-1 and TRBJ2-7; 10 bases agree with TRBD2. The trim removed 5 bases at V and 5 bases at J, leaving 6 bases unmatched. CDR3 length equals 14 residues. Germline assignment: CDR1 WNHNN and CDR2 SYGVQD (reference sequence). CDR3 sequence (DNA): TGCGCCAGCAGTTGGAGCGGGAGGGCCCACGAGCAGTACTTC. Amino acids: CASSWSGRAHEQYF.

The gene calls are TRBV6-5 and TRBJ2-1, with 11 bases aligning to TRBD2. CDR1 MNHEY and CDR2 SVGAGI come from the germline V gene. The junction had 0 bases not matched to a gene; V was cut back by 2 bases and J by 0 bases. This CDR3 is 16 amino acids long. The CDR3 DNA is TGTGCCAGCAGTTACACTAGCGGGAGCTCCTACAATGAGCAGTTCTTC. This translates into CASSYTSGSSYNEQFF.

The V and J genes are TRBV11-1 and TRBJ2-7; D is unresolved. V dropped 1 base and J dropped 3 bases, with 10 bases sitting between them. This CDR3 spans 14 amino acids. Per the germline V gene, CDR1 is SGHAT and CDR2 is FQDESV (reference sequence). The CDR3 loop is CASSLDLSLYEQYF. The CDR3 DNA reads TGTGCCAGCAGCTTAGATCTAAGTCTCTACGAGCAGTACTTC.

V and J are TRBV7-9 and TRBJ2-7, with 11 bases that match TRBD1. The V gene's germline CDR1 is SEHNR and CDR2 FQNEAQ (reference sequence). The trim removed 5 bases at V and 2 bases at J, leaving 11 bases unmatched. The CDR3 runs to 17 residues. CDR3 nucleotide sequence: TGTGCCAGCAGCCTACCCGGGACAGGGGGGTCCACCTACGAGCAGTACTTC. Translated, it gives CASSLPGTGGSTYEQYF. The whole variable domain, filled in from reference TRBV7-9 and TRBJ2-7, reads DTGVSQNPRHKITKRGQNVTFRCDPISEHNRLYWYRQTLGQGPEFLTYFQNEAQLEKSRLLSDRFSAERPKGSFSTLEIQRTEQGDSAMYLCASSLPGTGGSTYEQYFGPGTRLTVT.

V and J are TRBV27 and TRBJ2-1; 9 positions agree with TRBD2. The J segment lost 0 bases and the V segment lost 3 bases, leaving 0 bases of the junction unmatched. The CDR3 is 15 residues long. Germline loops: CDR1 MNHEY, CDR2 SMNVEV (reference sequence). The CDR3 DNA sequence: TGTGCCAGCAGTTTGCGGGGGGGCTCCTACAATGAGCAGTTCTTC. Protein sequence: CASSLRGGSYNEQFF.